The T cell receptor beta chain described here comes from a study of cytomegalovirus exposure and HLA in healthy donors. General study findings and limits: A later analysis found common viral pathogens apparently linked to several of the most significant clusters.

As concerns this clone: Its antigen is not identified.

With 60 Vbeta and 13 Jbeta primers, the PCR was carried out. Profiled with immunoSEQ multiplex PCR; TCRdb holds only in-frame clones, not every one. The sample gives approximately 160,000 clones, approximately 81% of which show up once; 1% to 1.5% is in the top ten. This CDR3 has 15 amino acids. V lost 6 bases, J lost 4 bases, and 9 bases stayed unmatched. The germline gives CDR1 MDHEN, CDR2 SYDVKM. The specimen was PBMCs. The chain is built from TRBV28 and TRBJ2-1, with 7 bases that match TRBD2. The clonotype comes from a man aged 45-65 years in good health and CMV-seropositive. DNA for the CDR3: TGTGCCAGCAGCTCGGCGACTAGCCATTACAATGAGCAGTTCTTC. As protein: CASSSATSHYNEQFF.